This TCR beta chain was recorded in a study of blood T cell repertoires in COVID-19. Original processing methods: For nucleated cells, counts were estimated from reference gene primer amplification. The data were produced by immunoSEQ multiplex PCR, yet TCRdb's version contains in-frame clones alone and is incomplete. The V and J calls and the clone size are those of that table, but D and trimming were determined from the DNA. The sample contains some 180,000 clones, 75% to 85% of which appear only once. Sequenced sample: peripheral blood. This TCR was recovered from a human donor in a cohort sampled during active COVID-19.

CDR3 sequence reads: CASSKRTSGRAPYQETQYF. CDR3 DNA: TGTGCCAGCAGCAAACGGACTAGCGGGAGAGCCCCGTACCAAGAGACCCAGTACTTC. V and J are TRBV11-3 and TRBJ2-5; 13 nucleotides line up with TRBD2. The CDR3 is made up of 19 amino acids. Germline values: CDR1 SGHNT, CDR2 YENEEA. J was trimmed by 0 bases and V by 5 bases; bases with no gene match: 12.